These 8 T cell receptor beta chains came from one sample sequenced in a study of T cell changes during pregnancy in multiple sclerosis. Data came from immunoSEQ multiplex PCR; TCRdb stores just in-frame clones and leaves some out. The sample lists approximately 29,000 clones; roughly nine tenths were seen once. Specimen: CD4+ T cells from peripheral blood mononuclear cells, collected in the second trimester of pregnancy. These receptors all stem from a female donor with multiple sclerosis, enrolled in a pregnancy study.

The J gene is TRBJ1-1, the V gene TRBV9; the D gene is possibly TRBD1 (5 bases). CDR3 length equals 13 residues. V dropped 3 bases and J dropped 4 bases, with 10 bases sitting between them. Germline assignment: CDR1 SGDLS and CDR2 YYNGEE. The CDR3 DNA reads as TGTGCCAGCAGCGCAGGGTACGGCACTGAAGCTTTCTTT. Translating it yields CASSAGYGTEAFF.

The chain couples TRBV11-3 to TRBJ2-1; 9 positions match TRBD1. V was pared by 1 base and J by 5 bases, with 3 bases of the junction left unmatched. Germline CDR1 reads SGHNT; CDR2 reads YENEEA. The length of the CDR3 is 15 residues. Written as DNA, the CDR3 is TGTGCCAGCAGCTTAGCCCGGGACAGGGACAATGAGCAGTTCTTC. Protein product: CASSLARDRDNEQFF.

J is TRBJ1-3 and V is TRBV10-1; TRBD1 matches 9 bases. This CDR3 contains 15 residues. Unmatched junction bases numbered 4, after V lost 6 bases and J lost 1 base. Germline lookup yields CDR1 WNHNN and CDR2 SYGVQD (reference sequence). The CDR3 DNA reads TGCGCCAGCAGCGCCGGGACAGGGTCTGGAAACACCATATATTTT. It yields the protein CASSAGTGSGNTIYF.

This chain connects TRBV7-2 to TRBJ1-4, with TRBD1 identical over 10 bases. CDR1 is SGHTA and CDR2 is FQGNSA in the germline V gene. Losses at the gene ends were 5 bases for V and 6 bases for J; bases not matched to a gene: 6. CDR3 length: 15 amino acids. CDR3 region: CASSLGTGVYEKLFF. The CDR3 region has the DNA TGTGCCAGCAGCCTCGGGACAGGGGTATATGAAAAACTGTTTTTT.

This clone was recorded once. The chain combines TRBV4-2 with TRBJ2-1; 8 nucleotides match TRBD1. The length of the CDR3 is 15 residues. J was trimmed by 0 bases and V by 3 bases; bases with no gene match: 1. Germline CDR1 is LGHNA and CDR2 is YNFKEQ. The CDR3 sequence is CASSHDRGSYNEQFF. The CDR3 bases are TGTGCCAGCAGCCATGACAGGGGCTCCTACAATGAGCAGTTCTTC.

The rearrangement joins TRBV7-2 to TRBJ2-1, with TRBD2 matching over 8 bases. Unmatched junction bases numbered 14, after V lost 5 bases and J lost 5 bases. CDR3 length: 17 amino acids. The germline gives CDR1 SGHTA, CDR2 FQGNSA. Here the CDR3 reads CASSILPYSGVDNEQFF. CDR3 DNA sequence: TGTGCCAGCAGCATCCTCCCCTATAGCGGGGTGGACAATGAGCAGTTCTTC.

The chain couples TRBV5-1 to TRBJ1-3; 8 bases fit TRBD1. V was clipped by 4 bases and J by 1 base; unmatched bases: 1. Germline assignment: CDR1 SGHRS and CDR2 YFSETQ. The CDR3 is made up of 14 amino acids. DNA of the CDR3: TGCGCCAGCAGCAGACAGGGGTCTGGAAACACCATATATTTT. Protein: CASSRQGSGNTIYF. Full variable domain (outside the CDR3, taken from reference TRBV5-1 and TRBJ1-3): KAGVTQTPRYLIKTRGQQVTLSCSPISGHRSVSWYQQTPGQGLQFLFEYFSETQRNKGNFPGRFSGRQFSNSRSEMNVSTLELGDSALYLCASSRQGSGNTIYFGEGSWLTVV.

The CDR3 nucleotides read TGTGCCAGCAGTTTAGGACATATCTATGGCTACACCTTC. Its protein product is CASSLGHIYGYTF. J is TRBJ1-2 and V is TRBV28; possibly TRBD1 for D (5 bases). Germline V gives CDR1 MDHEN, CDR2 SYDVKM. The CDR3 totals 13 residues. The germline V and J ends were trimmed by 2 bases and 4 bases, with 8 bases remaining between them.